The 24 T cell receptor beta chains below were found in one sample sequenced in a study of blood T cells in healthy people across ages (dated by TCRdb to between 2014 and 2017). The method behind the library was 5' RACE. The sequencing machine was an Illumina HiSeq 2500. A second PCR of about 7 to 12 cycles was run with a J-beta primer mix and a sample-barcoded 5' primer. The public reads were reanalyzed by TCRdb: fastp trimming at Q25, MiXCR alignment, in-frame beta chains only. Every CDR3 protein is listed once, alongside the most common genes and DNA of its rows. Counted in this sample were approximately 760,000 distinct CDR3 sequences; around a quarter of them appeared once. The top ten constitute just under 9.5% of the sample. These data also formed part of another study, on T cells of mothers and their children.

The source material was blood. These receptors were obtained from a boy under 18 in good health.

The chain couples TRBV13 to TRBJ1-3; no clear D gene. The ends were cut back, 4 bases at V and 4 bases at J, with 14 bases in the middle. Germline CDR1 is PRHDT and CDR2 is FYEKMQ (reference sequence). The CDR3 covers 15 residues. CDR3 region: CASSWRRSEGNTIYF. Here the CDR3 DNA reads TGTGCCAGCAGCTGGCGGAGGTCAGAAGGAAACACCATATATTTT.

This clonotype was counted a few times. The V call is TRBV10-3, the J call TRBJ2-7; 8 positions agree with TRBD1. The CDR3 spans 16 residues. With V trimmed by 6 bases and J by 3 bases, 13 bases remained unmatched. Germline V CDR1 and CDR2: ENHRY, SYGVKD. CDR3 in amino acids: CAISGQGAKPIYEQYF. The CDR3 nucleotides read TGTGCCATCAGCGGACAGGGAGCGAAGCCGATCTACGAGCAGTACTTC.

This clonotype has a count of ten or more. V and J are TRBV5-1 and TRBJ2-5; the D is unclear. Trimming pared 0 bases from V and 2 bases from J, leaving 11 bases between. Germline V gene lookup returns CDR1 SGHRS and CDR2 YFSETQ. CDR3 length equals 15 residues. The chain's CDR3 is CASSLGPTPQETQYF. The CDR3 DNA reads as TGCGCCAGCAGCTTGGGTCCGACTCCTCAAGAGACCCAGTACTTC.

A few counts support this clonotype. The genes are TRBV6-1 and TRBJ1-1; 11 bases fit TRBD1. V dropped 6 bases and J dropped 1; count of bases not matched to a gene: 10. Germline loops: CDR1 MNHNS, CDR2 SASEGT. The CDR3 consists of 17 residues. CDR3 residues: CASSTLGTGGTNTEAFF. In nucleotides, the CDR3 is TGTGCCAGCAGCACCCTTGGGACAGGGGGGACGAACACTGAAGCTTTCTTT.

This clonotype was picked up a small number of times. An end of the junction does not agree with germline; a read error may underlie this. The rearrangement joins TRBV7-3 to TRBJ2-1; D is unclear. CDR3 length: 13 residues. Germline V gene data show CDR1 as SGHTA and CDR2 as FQGTGA. CDR3 coding DNA: TGTGCCAGCAGCTTATGGCTGAACAATGAGCAGTCCTTC. It yields the protein CASSLWLNNEQSF.

This clonotype appeared a few times. Here the CDR3 DNA reads TGTGCCAGCAGCCCCCAGGGGGCCCCCACAGATACGCAGTATTTT. It is translated as CASSPQGAPTDTQYF. The chain joins TRBV5-5 to TRBJ2-3; 8 positions agree with TRBD1. CDR1 and CDR2 (germline): SGHKS, YYEKEE (reference sequence). V dropped 4 bases and J dropped 2; count of bases not matched to a gene: 6. CDR3 length: 15 amino acids. The full variable domain, completed using reference TRBV5-5 and TRBJ2-3, is DAGVTQSPTHLIKTRGQQVTLRCSPISGHKSVSWYQQVLGQGPQFIFQYYEKEERGRGNFPDRFSARQFPNYSSELNVNALLLGDSALYLCASSPQGAPTDTQYFGPGTRLTVL.

The chain is built from TRBV29-1 and TRBJ1-2, with D tentatively TRBD1 (6 bases). V was clipped by 6 bases and J by 3 bases, with 14 bases between them. Per the germline V gene, CDR1 is SQVTM and CDR2 is ANQGSEA. The CDR3 length is 13 residues. CDR3 DNA sequence: TGCAGCGTCCGGTCGGGGGGCGACTATGGCTACACCTTC. Translating it yields CSVRSGGDYGYTF.

The rearrangement joins TRBV7-9 to TRBJ2-3; TRBD2 aligns across 8 bases. This CDR3 comprises 16 residues. Germline V gene sequence: CDR1 SEHNR, CDR2 FQNEAQ (reference sequence). V shed 3 bases, J shed 4 bases, and the junction held 9 bases outside the gene matches. CDR3 residues: CASSLTSGSWADTQYF. In nucleotides, the CDR3 is TGTGCCAGCAGCTTGACCAGCGGGAGTTGGGCAGATACGCAGTATTTT. Complete variable domain (other parts from reference TRBV7-9 and TRBJ2-3): DTGVSQNPRHKITKRGQNVTFRCDPISEHNRLYWYRQTLGQGPEFLTYFQNEAQLEKSRLLSDRFSAERPKGSFSTLEIQRTEQGDSAMYLCASSLTSGSWADTQYFGPGTRLTVL.

The chain uses TRBV5-1 and TRBJ2-3, with a tentative D call TRBD1 (6 bases). The germline CDR1 and CDR2 sequences are SGHRS and YFSETQ. V lost 6 bases to trimming and J lost 2 bases, with 13 bases between them. The CDR3 is 14 residues long. The CDR3: CASNRGTPTDTQYF. The CDR3 region has the DNA TGCGCCAGCAATAGGGGGACCCCCACAGATACGCAGTATTTT.

This clonotype was recorded once. The rearrangement joins TRBV29-1 to TRBJ2-7; 7 bases fit TRBD1. Germline loops: CDR1 SQVTM, CDR2 ANQGSEA. CDR3 size: 16 residues. V was pared by 0 bases and J by 2 bases, with 10 bases of the junction left unmatched. The CDR3: CSVEDQNRGGTYEQYF. The DNA of the CDR3 is TGCAGCGTTGAAGATCAGAACAGGGGTGGTACCTACGAGCAGTACTTC.

This chain uses TRBV7-2 with TRBJ2-1; D may be TRBD2 (6 bases). The V end lost 5 bases, the J end lost 7 bases, and 18 bases lay between the germline ends. The CDR3 is 15 amino acids. Germline V CDR1 and CDR2: SGHTA, FQGNSA. The CDR3 spells CASSTRDWGWNEQFF. In nucleotides, the CDR3 is TGTGCCAGCAGCACCCGGGACTGGGGTTGGAATGAGCAGTTCTTC.

This clonotype was counted between two and nine times. The V call is TRBV25-1, the J call TRBJ1-5; 9 bases align to TRBD1. With 5 bases clipped from V and 4 bases from J, the junction kept 9 bases outside the gene matches. The CDR3 has 16 residues. The germline CDR1 and CDR2 sequences are MGHDK and SYGVNS. The CDR3 loop is CASSPPGTGTNQPQHF. The CDR3 DNA is TGTGCCAGCAGTCCCCCCGGGACAGGGACTAATCAGCCCCAGCATTTT. Based on the CDR3 plus reference TRBV25-1 and TRBJ1-5, the full variable domain is EADIYQTPRYLVIGTGKKITLECSQTMGHDKMYWYQQDPGMELHLIHYSYGVNSTEKGDLSSESTVSRIRTEHFPLTLESARPSHTSQYLCASSPPGTGTNQPQHFGDGTRLSIL.

The rearrangement links TRBV28 to TRBJ2-3, with D perhaps TRBD1 (5 bases). Per the germline V gene, CDR1 is MDHEN and CDR2 is SYDVKM. The CDR3 totals 12 residues. V was pared by 8 bases and J by 2 bases, with 8 bases between. The CDR3 DNA reads TGTGCCAGCCTCAGGGACACAGATACGCAGTATTTT. This translates into CASLRDTDTQYF. Supplemented by reference TRBV28 and TRBJ2-3, the full variable domain reads DVKVTQSSRYLVKRTGEKVFLECVQDMDHENMFWYRQDPGLGLRLIYFSYDVKMKEKGDIPEGYSVSREKKERFSLILESASTNQTSMYLCASLRDTDTQYFGPGTRLTVL.

This clonotype has just a few counts. The J gene is TRBJ2-1, the V gene TRBV6-6, with TRBD2 matching 16 bases. The CDR3 loop spans 15 amino acids. Germline values: CDR1 MNHNY, CDR2 SVGAGI (reference sequence). Trimming cost V 7 bases and J 7 bases; bases outside gene matches: 4. CDR3 protein: CASMGTSGRGNEQFF. DNA of the CDR3: TGTGCCAGCATGGGGACTAGCGGGAGGGGGAATGAGCAGTTCTTC.

The J gene is TRBJ2-5, the V gene TRBV7-8; 9 positions match TRBD1. V dropped 2 bases and J dropped 4; count of bases not matched to a gene: 5. Germline assignment: CDR1 SGHVS and CDR2 FQNEAQ. The CDR3 extends over 15 amino acids. This CDR3 is CASSLRGTGLETQYF. CDR3 sequence (DNA): TGTGCCAGCAGCTTAAGGGGGACAGGGCTAGAGACCCAGTACTTC.

The chain links TRBV15 to TRBJ2-1; the match to TRBD2 covers 8 bases. The V and J ends lost 0 bases and 5 bases, in that order; junction bases with no gene match: 9. The length of the CDR3 is 17 residues. Germline V gene data show CDR1 as LNHNV and CDR2 as YYDKDF (reference sequence). For the CDR3, the DNA is TGTGCCACCAGCAGAGAACCGGGACTAGGGACGAACAATGAGCAGTTCTTC. The encoded protein is CATSREPGLGTNNEQFF.

The chain links TRBV7-2 to TRBJ1-2, with D tentatively TRBD1 (6 bases). CDR1 is SGHTA and CDR2 is FQGNSA in the germline V gene. Trimming cost V 5 bases and J 4 bases, with 20 bases left between them. The CDR3 is 16 residues long. In nucleotides, the CDR3 is TGTGCCAGCAGCCCCGTCAGGGGAGGTCTTGTCTATGGCTACACCTTC. Translation: CASSPVRGGLVYGYTF. Drawing the rest from reference TRBV7-2 and TRBJ1-2, the complete variable domain is GAGVSQSPSNKVTEKGKDVELRCDPISGHTALYWYRQSLGQGLEFLIYFQGNSAPDKSGLPSDRFSAERTGGSVSTLTIQRTQQEDSAVYLCASSPVRGGLVYGYTFGSGTRLTVV.

The genes are TRBV7-2 and TRBJ2-5; TRBD2 matches at 12 bases. Gene TRBJ2-1 matches the end of the DNA better, so the J call may be wrong. The length of the CDR3 is 17 residues. The V gene's germline CDR1 is SGHTA and CDR2 FQGNSA. The CDR3 sequence: CASSLQSSGRAYNEQFF. CDR3 DNA sequence: TGTGCCAGCAGCCTTCAGTCTAGCGGGAGGGCCTACAATGAGCAGTTCTTC.

J is TRBJ2-1 and V is TRBV5-1; perhaps TRBD2 as D (7 bases). The germline V gene encodes CDR1 SGHRS and CDR2 YFSETQ. The ends were cut back, 1 base at V and 10 bases at J, with 15 bases in the middle. The CDR3 contains 14 residues. The CDR3, as DNA: TGCGCCAGCAGCTTGTTGGGGGGGCCCCGGGAGCAGTTCTTC. Amino acids: CASSLLGGPREQFF.

The CDR3 loop reads CASSPHSYGTGRSLNTEAFF. The CDR3 DNA follows: TGTGCCAGCAGCCCACATTCCTACGGGACAGGGAGAAGCTTGAACACTGAAGCTTTCTTT. V is TRBV3-1 and J is TRBJ1-1, with 9 bases matching TRBD1. This CDR3 is built from 20 residues. Germline V gives CDR1 LGHDT, CDR2 YNNKEL (reference sequence). V lost 4 bases to trimming and J lost 0 bases; unmatched junction nucleotides: 18.

In this sample, this clonotype turned up a few times. The chain uses TRBV4-3 and TRBJ2-2; 10 bases align to TRBD2. This CDR3 is built from 17 residues. V was pared by 0 bases and J by 4 bases, with 5 bases of the junction left unmatched. Germline assignment: CDR1 LGHNA and CDR2 YSLEER. CDR3 protein: CASSQDHLAGVTGELFF. The CDR3 DNA reads as TGCGCCAGCAGCCAAGATCACCTAGCGGGGGTCACCGGGGAGCTGTTTTTT.

The chain employs TRBV4-3 and TRBJ2-5; TRBD2 matches at 9 bases. The ends lost 3 bases at V and 1 base at J; junction bases unmatched: 6. The CDR3 sequence is 16 residues long. The V gene's germline CDR1 is LGHNA and CDR2 YSLEER. Here the CDR3 DNA reads TGCGCCAGCAGCCAGTTAGCGGGGGACATCCAAGAGACCCAGTACTTC. The encoded protein is CASSQLAGDIQETQYF.

This clonotype was observed at least ten times. The chain joins TRBV2 to TRBJ1-5; 7 bases align to TRBD1. V gave up 6 bases and J gave up 4 bases; unmatched junction bases: 3. Per germline, CDR1 SNHLY and CDR2 FYNNEI. This CDR3 has 13 residues. The CDR3 sequence: CASRIQGNQPQHF. The CDR3 nucleotides read TGTGCCAGCAGAATACAGGGGAATCAGCCCCAGCATTTT.

This clonotype was counted at least ten times. The V and J genes are TRBV12-3 or TRBV12-4 and TRBJ2-5; possibly TRBD1 for D (5 bases). V was shortened by 4 bases and J by 1 base, with 10 bases between the two germline ends. The CDR3 has 14 amino acids. CDR3: CASSSQGPQETQYF. The CDR3 DNA follows: TGTGCCAGCAGTTCGCAGGGTCCCCAAGAGACCCAGTACTTC.